These 18 T cell receptor beta chains were all obtained from the same sample, sequenced in a study of blood T cell repertoires in COVID-19. The assay was immunoSEQ multiplex PCR, and TCRdb's table has in-frame clones only and misses some. The sample has approximately 210,000 clones, roughly 90% seen once. The specimen was PBMCs or T cells enriched from blood (not recorded which). These receptors were taken from a woman aged 18 to 35 who had recovered from COVID-19.

The rearrangement links TRBV5-1 to TRBJ1-4, with 7 positions matching TRBD1. The length of the CDR3 is 13 residues. CDR1 is SGHRS, CDR2 YFSETQ, per germline. Trimming took 4 bases from V and 7 from J; bases not matched to a gene: 4. CDR3 DNA sequence: TGCGCCAGCAGCCTTGACAGGGCTGAAAAACTGTTTTTT. This encodes CASSLDRAEKLFF.

This chain links TRBV24-1 with TRBJ2-5; 7 bases fit TRBD1. Per the germline V gene, CDR1 is KGHDR and CDR2 is SFDVKD. The V gene end was trimmed by 3 bases and the J gene end by 4 bases; junction bases not matched to a gene: 10. CDR3 length equals 16 residues. CDR3 nucleotides: TGTGCCACCAGTGATGTGACAGGGAACCTCCTAGAGACCCAGTACTTC. It specifies CATSDVTGNLLETQYF.

The rearrangement uses TRBV6-4 and TRBJ2-2; 8 nucleotides line up with TRBD2. The CDR3 sequence is 15 residues long. V was pared by 0 bases and J by 4 bases, with 1 base of the junction left unmatched. In germline, CDR1 is MRHNA, CDR2 SNTAGT. The CDR3 region has the DNA TGTGCCAGCAGTGACTCTGCGGGGGGCACCGGGGAGCTGTTTTTT. As protein: CASSDSAGGTGELFF.

This clone was seen more than once but under ten times. The junction differs from germline at one of its ends, possibly a read error. The chain has TRBV6-1 and TRBJ1-6; D perhaps matches TRBD1 (6 bases). Per germline, CDR1 MNHNS and CDR2 SASEGT. CDR3 size: 18 residues. This CDR3 reads CASSGNSDSLSFNSPLHF. CDR3 sequence (DNA): TGTGCCAGCAGTGGGAATTCGGACAGTCTTTCCTTTAATTCACCCCTCCACTTT.

The chain couples TRBV30 to TRBJ1-2, with a weak D call TRBD1 (5 bases). The CDR3 has 15 amino acids. Per germline, CDR1 GTSNPN and CDR2 SVGIG (reference sequence). V was trimmed by 3 bases and J by 3 bases, leaving 17 bases between them. CDR3 amino acids: CAWSFRGTEDYGYTF. CDR3 sequence (DNA): TGTGCCTGGAGCTTCCGGGGGACGGAGGACTATGGCTACACCTTC.

The chain combines TRBV5-6 with TRBJ2-7, with 10 bases identical to TRBD2. The CDR3 has 14 residues. Germline V gives CDR1 SGHDT, CDR2 YYEEEE. J was trimmed by 12 bases and V by 0 bases; bases with no gene match: 9. For the CDR3, the DNA is TGTGCCAGCAGCTTGGGCACTAGCGGGGTTGGGGCGTACTTC. This gives the protein CASSLGTSGVGAYF.

The genes are TRBV5-1 and TRBJ2-4, with 9 bases lining up with TRBD1. This CDR3 is built from 18 residues. V lost 2 bases and J lost 0; bases outside the gene matches: 9. The V gene's germline CDR1 is SGHRS and CDR2 YFSETQ. The DNA of the CDR3 is TGCGCCAGCAGCTTAGGACAGGGGACTCCTTTAGCCAAAAACATTCAGTACTTC. Protein sequence: CASSLGQGTPLAKNIQYF.

This sequence joins TRBV6-5 and TRBJ2-7, with TRBD1 identical over 7 bases. Trimming removed 11 bases from V and 2 bases from J; junction bases left unmatched: 6. CDR1 and CDR2 from the germline V gene are MNHEY and SVGAGI. The CDR3 consists of 12 residues. In DNA form, the CDR3 reads TGTGCCGCATTCACAGGGGCCTACGAGCAGTACTTC. This codes for CAAFTGAYEQYF.

The rearrangement links TRBV28 to TRBJ2-7; TRBD1 agrees at 7 bases. Germline V gene lookup returns CDR1 MDHEN and CDR2 SYDVKM. This CDR3 has 13 residues. The V and J ends lost 6 bases and 6 bases, in that order; junction bases with no gene match: 8. The CDR3 DNA follows: TGTGCCAGCAGCCAGACCAACAGGGGCGAGCAGTACTTC. This encodes CASSQTNRGEQYF.

The chain carries TRBV4-1 and TRBJ2-3; TRBD2 aligns across 7 bases. This CDR3 has 15 residues. J lost 2 bases, V lost 4 bases, and 6 bases had no gene match. Germline V CDR1 and CDR2: MGHRA, YSYEKL. The DNA for the CDR3 is TGCGCCAGCAGCCCAGGGACTACCCCCACAGATACGCAGTATTTT. Translating gives CASSPGTTPTDTQYF.

The rearrangement joins TRBV11-2 to TRBJ2-7, with D maybe TRBD1 (6 bases). Germline V lookup: CDR1 SGHAT, CDR2 FQNNGV. V lost 1 base and J 3 bases, leaving 13 bases between the germline ends. There are 15 residues in the CDR3. The CDR3 region is CASSLGWGPNYEQYF. The CDR3 DNA is TGTGCCAGCAGCTTAGGGTGGGGGCCCAACTACGAGCAGTACTTC.

This chain links TRBV6-1 with TRBJ1-3; the D is unclear. Trimming shortened V by 0 bases and J by 4 bases, and 10 bases separated the two germline ends. The germline gives CDR1 MNHNS, CDR2 SASEGT. The CDR3 has 15 amino acids. The CDR3 nucleotides are TGTGCCAGCAGTGAAGCCCCGGGATCGGGAAACACCATATATTTT. Encoded protein: CASSEAPGSGNTIYF.

The chain recombines TRBV7-9 with TRBJ2-3; possible D gene TRBD1, 6 bases. V dropped 5 bases and J dropped 6 bases, with 21 bases sitting between them. This CDR3 region has 16 residues. Germline V gene sequence: CDR1 SEHNR, CDR2 FQNEAQ (reference sequence). CDR3 DNA: TGTGCCAGCAGCGATCCGGGACAACAACCGGGGGATACGCAGTATTTT. Its translation is CASSDPGQQPGDTQYF.

The CDR3 nucleotides read TGTGCCAGCAGCCTCAAGGGTTCGCAGGGCGATGAGCAGTTCTTC. Translated, it gives CASSLKGSQGDEQFF. V usage is TRBV3-1 (or the pseudogene TRBV3-2) and J usage is TRBJ2-1; D may be TRBD1 (5 bases). The germline gives CDR1 LGHDT, CDR2 YNNKEL (reference sequence). Trimming stripped 4 bases from V and 8 bases from J, with 18 bases between. This CDR3 has 15 amino acids.

Sample share makes this clone medium-sized. The chain's CDR3 is CATGQEETQYF. CDR3 in DNA: TGTGCCACTGGACAGGAAGAGACCCAGTACTTC. This sequence joins TRBV2 and TRBJ2-5; 7 positions agree with TRBD1. The trim removed 10 bases at V and 3 bases at J, leaving 2 bases unmatched. Germline CDR1 reads SNHLY; CDR2 reads FYNNEI. The CDR3 loop spans 11 amino acids.

This clone was recorded a few times. The chain couples TRBV5-6 to TRBJ1-4, with TRBD1 identical over 9 bases. This CDR3 region has 17 residues. V was clipped by 2 bases and J by 1 base; unmatched bases: 6. Germline lookup yields CDR1 SGHDT and CDR2 YYEEEE. DNA for the CDR3: TGTGCCAGCAGCTTCCGACAGGGGGGTCAAACTAATGAAAAACTGTTTTTT. It encodes CASSFRQGGQTNEKLFF.

This clone was observed a handful of times. This rearrangement joins TRBV11-2 to TRBJ1-4, with D uncertain. Germline loops: CDR1 SGHAT, CDR2 FQNNGV. The CDR3 length is 15 residues. The V and J ends lost 3 bases and 8 bases respectively, with 16 bases between them. The chain's CDR3 is CASSLEPRSKEKLFF. The CDR3 nucleotides are TGTGCCAGCAGCTTGGAGCCCCGTTCAAAGGAAAAACTGTTTTTT.

The rearrangement links TRBV5-4 to TRBJ1-2; the D is unclear. V was clipped by 2 bases and J by 4 bases, with 12 bases between them. CDR3 length: 14 residues. Germline V gene sequence: CDR1 SGHNT, CDR2 YYREEE (reference sequence). The CDR3 region has the DNA TGTGCCAGCAGCTTCGATCGGGGTGCCTATGGCTACACCTTC. It codes for CASSFDRGAYGYTF.